A single sample gave rise to the 29 T cell receptor beta chains below, sequenced in a study of shared clonotypes between healthy human individuals. Only in-frame clones appear in the TCRdb table, and some are missing; sequencing was by immunoSEQ multiplex PCR. The sample carries 2 million or so clones, 90% to 95% recorded once. Sequenced input: naive CD4+ T cells sorted from blood. Subset described: CD45RA+ positively selected. The receptors were gathered from a man younger than 35 in good health.

The CDR3 DNA sequence: TGTGCCTGGAACGGAGGTCTTAATGAAAAACTGTTTTTT. It specifies CAWNGGLNEKLFF. The genes are TRBV30 and TRBJ1-4; D is undetermined. V gave up 4 bases and J gave up 4 bases, with 10 bases separating them. Germline CDR1 reads GTSNPN; CDR2 reads SVGIG (reference sequence). This CDR3 spans 13 amino acids. Looking up the rest from reference TRBV30 and TRBJ1-4 gives the full variable domain: SQTIHQWPATLVQPVGSPLSLECTVEGTSNPNLYWYRQAAGRGLQLLFYSVGIGQISSEVPQNLSASRPQDRQFILSSKKLLLSDSGFYLCAWNGGLNEKLFFGSGTQLSVL.

The chain has TRBV9 and TRBJ2-3, with TRBD2 identical over 14 bases. This CDR3 contains 16 residues. The ends lost 4 bases at V and 4 bases at J; junction bases unmatched: 5. Germline V lookup: CDR1 SGDLS, CDR2 YYNGEE. In nucleotides, the CDR3 is TGTGCCAGCAGCTCGGGACTAGCGGGGGACGCAGATACGCAGTATTTT. It specifies CASSSGLAGDADTQYF. The full variable domain, completed using reference TRBV9 and TRBJ2-3, is DSGVTQTPKHLITATGQRVTLRCSPRSGDLSVYWYQQSLDQGLQFLIQYYNGEERAKGNILERFSAQQFPDLHSELNLSSLELGDSALYFCASSSGLAGDADTQYFGPGTRLTVL.

With regard to this clone: The identical CDR3 is also encoded by other nucleotide sequences in the sample. The J gene is TRBJ2-3, the V gene TRBV6-5, with D possibly TRBD1 on 6 matching bases. The CDR3 is made up of 13 amino acids. CDR1 is MNHEY and CDR2 is SVGAGI in the germline V gene. V was clipped by 4 bases and J by 4 bases, with 9 bases between them. The CDR3, as DNA: TGTGCCAGCAGTTTGCCAGGGGCAGATACGCAGTATTTT. Amino acids: CASSLPGADTQYF.

The chain has TRBV9 and TRBJ2-7; 8 nucleotides match TRBD2. There are 16 residues in the CDR3. CDR1 SGDLS and CDR2 YYNGEE come from the germline V gene. The junction had 8 bases not matched to a gene; V was cut back by 3 bases and J by 0 bases. CDR3 nucleotides: TGTGCCAGCAGCGCGCCGGGGGGGACCGTCTCCTACGAGCAGTACTTC. This gives the protein CASSAPGGTVSYEQYF.

The V gene is TRBV5-1, the J gene TRBJ2-7; perhaps TRBD1 as D (5 bases). V lost 0 bases and J 4 bases, leaving 14 bases between the germline ends. In germline, CDR1 is SGHRS, CDR2 YFSETQ. The CDR3 is made up of 15 amino acids. DNA of the CDR3: TGCGCCAGCAGCTTGGACAGGTCGGATGGTTACGAGCAGTACTTC. It translates to CASSLDRSDGYEQYF. The full variable domain, completed using reference TRBV5-1 and TRBJ2-7, is KAGVTQTPRYLIKTRGQQVTLSCSPISGHRSVSWYQQTPGQGLQFLFEYFSETQRNKGNFPGRFSGRQFSNSRSEMNVSTLELGDSALYLCASSLDRSDGYEQYFGPGTRLTVT.

The chain combines TRBV30 with TRBJ2-7; 10 bases agree with TRBD1. The junction had 3 bases not matched to a gene; V was cut back by 4 bases and J by 3 bases. This CDR3 has 13 residues. In germline, CDR1 is GTSNPN, CDR2 SVGIG (reference sequence). The CDR3 DNA reads TGTGCCTGGACTCGGACAGGGGGCTACGAGCAGTACTTC. Its protein product is CAWTRTGGYEQYF.

The chain is built from TRBV10-1 and TRBJ2-7; 8 bases match TRBD2. Trimming at V came to 4 bases and at J to 7 bases, leaving 6 bases not matched to a gene. The CDR3 sequence is 13 residues long. The V gene's germline CDR1 is WNHNN and CDR2 SYGVQD (reference sequence). CDR3 in DNA: TGCGCCAGCAGTGGCGGGAGGATTTGGGAGCAGTACTTC. It codes for CASSGGRIWEQYF.

The chain links TRBV5-1 to TRBJ2-7; D might be TRBD1 (5 bases). The CDR3 is 14 amino acids. The germline V gene has CDR1 SGHRS and CDR2 YFSETQ. V was cut by 7 bases and J by 6 bases, with 20 bases left in between. In DNA form, the CDR3 reads TGCGCCAGCTCTCCTCAGGGCCCACCCGGCGAGCAGTACTTC. This encodes CASSPQGPPGEQYF.

This clone was seen a single time. The chain carries TRBV7-2 and TRBJ2-5; D remains ambiguous. The CDR3 runs 14 residues. The V end lost 0 bases, the J end lost 1 base, and 6 bases lay between the germline ends. The germline V gene has CDR1 SGHTA and CDR2 FQGNSA. The CDR3 spells CASSLASFQETQYF. The CDR3 DNA is TGTGCCAGCAGCTTAGCGTCATTCCAAGAGACCCAGTACTTC.

In nucleotides, the CDR3 is TGTGCCAGCAGTGTGTGGGGCTACGAGCAGTACTTC. Translated: CASSVWGYEQYF. The V gene is TRBV25-1, the J gene TRBJ2-7; D uncertain. Germline assignment: CDR1 MGHDK and CDR2 SYGVNS. CDR3 length: 12 residues. Deletions cut 4 bases from V and 3 bases from J, with 7 bases between.

The chain combines TRBV5-4 with TRBJ2-7; 8 nucleotides match TRBD1. This CDR3 has 15 amino acids. The germline gives CDR1 SGHNT, CDR2 YYREEE (reference sequence). The V and J ends lost 4 bases and 3 bases, in that order; junction bases with no gene match: 9. Written as DNA, the CDR3 is TGTGCCAGCAGCCTCGGACAGGGAACCCTCTACGAGCAGTACTTC. The encoded protein is CASSLGQGTLYEQYF.

Turning to this clone: In the same sample, other DNA sequences code for this CDR3. The chain carries TRBV20-1 and TRBJ2-2; a possible D gene is TRBD2 (5 bases). The V gene's germline CDR1 is DFQATT and CDR2 SNEGSKA (reference sequence). This CDR3 comprises 11 residues. The V gene lost 6 bases and the J gene lost 6 bases, with 8 bases spanning the gap. The CDR3 reads CSATRAGELFF. The CDR3 coding sequence is TGCAGTGCAACTAGGGCCGGGGAGCTGTTTTTT.

The rearrangement uses TRBV6-5 and TRBJ1-6; D not certain. V lost 7 bases to trimming and J lost 2 bases, with 12 bases between them. Germline V CDR1 and CDR2: MNHEY, SVGAGI. CDR3 size: 15 residues. The CDR3 nucleotides read TGTGCCAGCACCGCGGATGGGGCCTATAATTCACCCCTCCACTTT. Translation gives CASTADGAYNSPLHF.

In its sample, this clone was seen once. V usage is TRBV2 and J usage is TRBJ2-5; 7 bases map to TRBD2. CDR3 length: 14 residues. Germline V CDR1 and CDR2: SNHLY, FYNNEI. V lost 4 bases to trimming and J lost 2 bases; unmatched junction nucleotides: 4. The CDR3 nucleotides read TGTGCCAGCAGTGCCGCGCGGGGGCAAGAGACCCAGTACTTC. Encoded protein: CASSAARGQETQYF. Combining the CDR3 with reference TRBV2 and TRBJ2-5 gives the whole variable domain EPEVTQTPSHQVTQMGQEVILRCVPISNHLYFYWYRQILGQKVEFLVSFYNNEISEKSEIFDDQFSVERPDGSNFTLKIRSTKLEDSAMYFCASSAARGQETQYFGPGTRLLVL.

The chain combines TRBV5-4 with TRBJ1-5, with a weak D call TRBD1 (5 bases). Trimming removed 0 bases from V and 4 bases from J, with 17 bases in between. The CDR3 extends over 17 amino acids. Germline loops: CDR1 SGHNT, CDR2 YYREEE (reference sequence). The CDR3 protein is CASSLGGRSAVNQPQHF. The CDR3 nucleotides read TGTGCCAGCAGCTTGGGGGGCCGTAGTGCCGTTAATCAGCCCCAGCATTTT. The variable domain in full, completed from reference TRBV5-4 and TRBJ1-5, reads ETGVTQSPTHLIKTRGQQVTLRCSSQSGHNTVSWYQQALGQGPQFIFQYYREEENGRGNFPPRFSGLQFPNYSSELNVNALELDDSALYLCASSLGGRSAVNQPQHFGDGTRLSIL.

About this clone itself: The same CDR3 also results from other DNA sequences found in this sample. The rearrangement links TRBV29-1 to TRBJ1-1; D not resolved. Germline assignment: CDR1 SQVTM and CDR2 ANQGSEA. The CDR3 is made up of 11 amino acids. Trimming shortened V by 5 bases and J by 4 bases, and 8 bases separated the two germline ends. CDR3: CSVNRGTEAFF. As DNA, the CDR3 is TGCAGCGTTAACCGGGGCACTGAAGCTTTCTTT.

This clone was detected once. The V and J genes are TRBV5-4 and TRBJ2-2, with TRBD2 matching 14 bases. From germline, CDR1 is SGHNT and CDR2 YYREEE (reference sequence). The V segment lost 1 base and the J segment 4 bases; nucleotides outside the gene matches: 6. The CDR3 is made up of 18 amino acids. This chain's CDR3 is CASSLLGLAGAITGELFF. The DNA of the CDR3 is TGTGCCAGCAGCTTGTTGGGACTAGCGGGAGCCATCACCGGGGAGCTGTTTTTT.

V is TRBV10-3 and J is TRBJ2-3, with 10 bases matching TRBD1. Per germline, CDR1 ENHRY and CDR2 SYGVKD. The CDR3 sequence is 14 residues long. Unmatched junction bases numbered 4, after V lost 7 bases and J lost 3 bases. This chain's CDR3 is CAITRTGGTDTQYF. Here the CDR3 DNA reads TGTGCCATCACCAGGACAGGGGGTACAGATACGCAGTATTTT.

The chain recombines TRBV7-8 with TRBJ1-2; D not resolved. Trimming shortened V by 1 base and J by 0 bases, and 6 bases separated the two germline ends. The CDR3 has 14 amino acids. Germline CDR1 is SGHVS and CDR2 is FQNEAQ. CDR3 sequence reads: CASSLGISNYGYTF. In DNA, the CDR3 is TGTGCCAGCAGCTTAGGGATATCTAACTATGGCTACACCTTC.

The gene calls are TRBV10-3 and TRBJ2-5; TRBD2 aligns across 9 bases. CDR3 length equals 13 residues. Germline V gene sequence: CDR1 ENHRY, CDR2 SYGVKD. Losses at the gene ends were 5 bases for V and 5 bases for J; bases not matched to a gene: 3. CDR3 sequence: CAISRTSVETQYF. CDR3 DNA: TGTGCCATCAGTCGGACTAGCGTCGAGACCCAGTACTTC.

The chain has TRBV9 and TRBJ2-1; the match to TRBD2 covers 9 bases. The CDR3 extends over 15 amino acids. The V gene's germline CDR1 is SGDLS and CDR2 YYNGEE. Unmatched junction bases numbered 2, after V lost 0 bases and J lost 4 bases. CDR3 bases: TGTGCCAGCAGCGTAGCCCTAGCGGGATACAATGAGCAGTTCTTC. Translating gives CASSVALAGYNEQFF.

This chain connects TRBV6-6 to TRBJ1-6; 7 bases fit TRBD1. This CDR3 has 15 amino acids. Germline V gene lookup returns CDR1 MNHNY and CDR2 SVGAGI (reference sequence). V lost 2 bases and J lost 4; bases outside the gene matches: 2. The CDR3 DNA sequence: TGTGCCAGCAGTTACCCGGGACAGTATAATTCACCCCTCCACTTT. This encodes CASSYPGQYNSPLHF.

This clone was counted many times. This chain uses TRBV28 with TRBJ2-7, with 10 bases identical to TRBD1. This CDR3 is 12 amino acids long. The junction had 3 bases not matched to a gene; V was cut back by 8 bases and J by 5 bases. Germline values: CDR1 MDHEN, CDR2 SYDVKM. The CDR3 region has the DNA TGTGCCAGCTGGGGACAGGGGAACGAGCAGTACTTC. As protein: CASWGQGNEQYF.

The chain couples TRBV28 to TRBJ1-6, with unresolved D. Trimming cost V 2 bases and J 0 bases, with 14 bases left between them. Germline V gene lookup returns CDR1 MDHEN and CDR2 SYDVKM. This CDR3 region has 18 residues. The CDR3 is CASSLSRTASSYNSPLHF. In nucleotides, the CDR3 is TGTGCCAGCAGTTTAAGTAGGACTGCTAGCTCCTATAATTCACCCCTCCACTTT.

The rearrangement uses TRBV5-1 and TRBJ2-5; TRBD2 matches at 10 bases. CDR1 is SGHRS, CDR2 YFSETQ, per germline. This CDR3 spans 16 amino acids. J lost 7 bases, V lost 2 bases, and 11 bases had no gene match. CDR3 sequence (DNA): TGCGCCAGCAGCTTTGGAACTAGCGGGACCCCGGGGACCCAGTACTTC. This translates into CASSFGTSGTPGTQYF.

This chain links TRBV5-6 with TRBJ1-6; the match to TRBD1 covers 9 bases. CDR1 and CDR2 from the germline V gene are SGHDT and YYEEEE. J gave up 10 bases and V 5 bases, and 13 bases lay outside the gene matches. The CDR3 sequence is 16 residues long. The CDR3 bases are TGTGCCAGCAGACATAGCCGGGACAGGGTAAGATCACCCCTCCACTTT. This codes for CASRHSRDRVRSPLHF.

J is TRBJ2-7 and V is TRBV6-6; the match to TRBD2 covers 7 bases. The CDR3 has 13 amino acids. Germline assignment: CDR1 MNHNY and CDR2 SVGAGI (reference sequence). After removal of 0 bases from V and 6 bases from J, the junction contained 2 bases not matched to a gene. CDR3 residues: CASSYSRGGEQYF. Here the CDR3 DNA reads TGTGCCAGCAGTTACTCGCGCGGGGGCGAGCAGTACTTC.

The chain uses TRBV2 and TRBJ1-2; 8 bases are a match to TRBD1. This CDR3 has 13 residues. Per the germline V gene, CDR1 is SNHLY and CDR2 is FYNNEI. J gave up 8 bases and V 4 bases, and 6 bases lay outside the gene matches. The CDR3 region is CASSGSGTGGYTF. The DNA for the CDR3 is TGTGCCAGCAGTGGGTCTGGGACAGGCGGCTACACCTTC.

This chain joins TRBV11-2 and TRBJ2-1; D may be TRBD2 (6 bases). The CDR3 totals 15 residues. The germline gives CDR1 SGHAT, CDR2 FQNNGV. V lost 7 bases, J lost 2 bases, and 15 bases lay in between. Here the CDR3 reads CASKLPGGTYNEQFF. The CDR3 DNA reads TGTGCCAGCAAACTACCCGGAGGGACCTACAATGAGCAGTTCTTC.